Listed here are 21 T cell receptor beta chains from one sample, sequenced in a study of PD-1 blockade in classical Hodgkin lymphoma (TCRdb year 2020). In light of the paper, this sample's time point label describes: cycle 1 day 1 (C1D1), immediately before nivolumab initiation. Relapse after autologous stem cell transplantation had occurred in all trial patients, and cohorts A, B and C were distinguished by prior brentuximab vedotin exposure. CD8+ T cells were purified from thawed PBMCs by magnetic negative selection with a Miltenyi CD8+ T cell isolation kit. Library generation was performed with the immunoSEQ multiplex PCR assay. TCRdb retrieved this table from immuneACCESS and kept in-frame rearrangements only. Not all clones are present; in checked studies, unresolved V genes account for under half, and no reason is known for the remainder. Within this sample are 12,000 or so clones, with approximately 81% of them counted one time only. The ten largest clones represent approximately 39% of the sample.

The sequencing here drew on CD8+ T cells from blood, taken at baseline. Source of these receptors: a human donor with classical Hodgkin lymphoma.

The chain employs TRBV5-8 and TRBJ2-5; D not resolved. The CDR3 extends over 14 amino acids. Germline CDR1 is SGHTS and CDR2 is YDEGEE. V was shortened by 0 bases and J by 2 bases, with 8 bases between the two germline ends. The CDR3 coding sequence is TGTGCCAGCAGCTTGGCGGAGTCACAAGAGACCCAGTACTTC. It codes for CASSLAESQETQYF.

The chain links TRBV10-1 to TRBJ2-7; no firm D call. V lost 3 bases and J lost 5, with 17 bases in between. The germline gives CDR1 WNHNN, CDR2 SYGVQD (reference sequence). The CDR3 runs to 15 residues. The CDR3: CASSDHSGSLDEQYF. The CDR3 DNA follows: TGCGCCAGCAGTGACCACTCGGGTTCCCTCGACGAGCAGTACTTC.

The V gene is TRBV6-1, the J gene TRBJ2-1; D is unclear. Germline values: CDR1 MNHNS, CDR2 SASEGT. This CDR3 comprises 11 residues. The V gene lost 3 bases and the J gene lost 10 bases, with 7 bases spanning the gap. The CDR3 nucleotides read TGTGCCAGCAGTGACGACTCCGAGCAGTTCTTC. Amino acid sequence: CASSDDSEQFF.

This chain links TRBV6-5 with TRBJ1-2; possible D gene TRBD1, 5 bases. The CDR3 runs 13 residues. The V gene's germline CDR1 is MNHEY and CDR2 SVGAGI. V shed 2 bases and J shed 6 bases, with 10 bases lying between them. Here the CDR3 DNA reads TGTGCCAGCAGTTACGGGGGAATGGATGGCTACACCTTC. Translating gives CASSYGGMDGYTF.

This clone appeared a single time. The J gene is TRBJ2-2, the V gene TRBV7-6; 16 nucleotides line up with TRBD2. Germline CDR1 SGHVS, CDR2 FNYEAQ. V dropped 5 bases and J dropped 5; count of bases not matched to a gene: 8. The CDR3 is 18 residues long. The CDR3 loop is CASSLGLAGGPETGELFF. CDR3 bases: TGTGCCAGCAGCCTGGGACTAGCGGGAGGGCCGGAAACCGGGGAGCTGTTTTTT.

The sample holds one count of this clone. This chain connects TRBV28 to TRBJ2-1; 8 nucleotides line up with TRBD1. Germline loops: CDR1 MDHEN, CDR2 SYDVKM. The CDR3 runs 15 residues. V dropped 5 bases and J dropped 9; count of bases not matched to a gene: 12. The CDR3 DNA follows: TGTGCCAGCAGTACTTGGACAGGGTCCGGTGGTGAGCAGTTCTTC. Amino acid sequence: CASSTWTGSGGEQFF.

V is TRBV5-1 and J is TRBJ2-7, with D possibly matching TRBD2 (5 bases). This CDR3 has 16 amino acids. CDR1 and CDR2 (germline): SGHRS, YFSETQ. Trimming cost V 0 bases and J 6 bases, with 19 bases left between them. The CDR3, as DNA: TGCGCCAGCAGCTTGGCCTCGACTACCGTTCGTACCGAGCAGTACTTC. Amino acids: CASSLASTTVRTEQYF. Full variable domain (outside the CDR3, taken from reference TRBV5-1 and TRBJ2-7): KAGVTQTPRYLIKTRGQQVTLSCSPISGHRSVSWYQQTPGQGLQFLFEYFSETQRNKGNFPGRFSGRQFSNSRSEMNVSTLELGDSALYLCASSLASTTVRTEQYFGPGTRLTVT.

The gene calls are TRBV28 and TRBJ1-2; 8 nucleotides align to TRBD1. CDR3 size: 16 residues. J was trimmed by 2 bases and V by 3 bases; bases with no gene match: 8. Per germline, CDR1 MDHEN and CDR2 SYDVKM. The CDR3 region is CASSFPGQGMNYGYTF. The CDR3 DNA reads TGTGCCAGCAGTTTCCCCGGACAGGGTATGAACTATGGCTACACCTTC.

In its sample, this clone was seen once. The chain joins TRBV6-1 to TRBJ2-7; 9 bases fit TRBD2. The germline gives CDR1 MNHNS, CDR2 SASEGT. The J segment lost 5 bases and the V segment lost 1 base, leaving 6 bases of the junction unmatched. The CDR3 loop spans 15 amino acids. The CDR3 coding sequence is TGTGCCAGCAGTGAAGGGGCGGGAGGGATAGACGAGCAGTACTTC. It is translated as CASSEGAGGIDEQYF.

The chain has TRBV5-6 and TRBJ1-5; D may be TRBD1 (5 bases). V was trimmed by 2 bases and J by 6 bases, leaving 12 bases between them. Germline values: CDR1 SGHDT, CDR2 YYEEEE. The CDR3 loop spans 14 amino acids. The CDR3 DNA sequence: TGTGCCAGCAGCTTTGAGGGGAGGAGTCAGCCCCAGCATTTT. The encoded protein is CASSFEGRSQPQHF.

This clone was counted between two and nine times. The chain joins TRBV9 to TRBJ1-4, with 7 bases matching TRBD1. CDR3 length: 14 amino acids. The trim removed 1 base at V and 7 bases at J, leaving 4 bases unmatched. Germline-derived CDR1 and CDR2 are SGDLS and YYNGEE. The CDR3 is CASSVKGTAEKLFF. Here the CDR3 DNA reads TGTGCCAGCAGCGTAAAAGGGACAGCTGAAAAACTGTTTTTT.

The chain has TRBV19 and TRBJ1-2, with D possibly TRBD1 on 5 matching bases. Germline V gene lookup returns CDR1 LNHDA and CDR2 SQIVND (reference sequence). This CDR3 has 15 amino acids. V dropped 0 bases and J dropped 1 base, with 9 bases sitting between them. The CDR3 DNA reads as TGTGCCAGTAGTATAGATGACAGAGGTAACTATGGCTACACCTTC. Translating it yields CASSIDDRGNYGYTF.

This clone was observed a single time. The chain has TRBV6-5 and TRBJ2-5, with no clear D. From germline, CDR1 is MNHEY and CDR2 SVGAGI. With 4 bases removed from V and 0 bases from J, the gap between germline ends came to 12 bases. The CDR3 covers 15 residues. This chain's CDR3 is CASSSTPGYQETQYF. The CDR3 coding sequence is TGTGCCAGCAGTTCCACCCCAGGTTACCAAGAGACCCAGTACTTC.

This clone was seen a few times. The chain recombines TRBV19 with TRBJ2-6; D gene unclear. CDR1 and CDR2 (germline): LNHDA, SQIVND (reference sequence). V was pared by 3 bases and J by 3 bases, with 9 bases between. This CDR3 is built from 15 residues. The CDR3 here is CASSIGLGGANVLTF. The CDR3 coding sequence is TGTGCCAGTAGTATCGGGTTGGGTGGGGCCAACGTCCTGACTTTC.

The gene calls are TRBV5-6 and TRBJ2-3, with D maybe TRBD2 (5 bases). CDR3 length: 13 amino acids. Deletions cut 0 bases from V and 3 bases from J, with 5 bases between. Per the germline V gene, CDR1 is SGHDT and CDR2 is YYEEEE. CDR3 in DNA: TGTGCCAGCAGCTTGGGAGGGACAGATACGCAGTATTTT. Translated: CASSLGGTDTQYF.

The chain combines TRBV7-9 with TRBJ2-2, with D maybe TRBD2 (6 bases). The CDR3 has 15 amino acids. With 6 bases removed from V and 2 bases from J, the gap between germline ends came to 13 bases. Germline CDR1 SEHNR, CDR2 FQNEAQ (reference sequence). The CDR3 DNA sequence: TGTGCCAGCAGTCCGCGGAGGGCCAACACCGGGGAGCTGTTTTTT. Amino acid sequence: CASSPRRANTGELFF.

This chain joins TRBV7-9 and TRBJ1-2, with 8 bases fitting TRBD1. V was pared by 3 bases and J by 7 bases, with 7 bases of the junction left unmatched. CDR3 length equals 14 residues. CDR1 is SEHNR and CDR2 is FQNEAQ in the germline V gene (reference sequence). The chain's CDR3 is CASSFPRTGPGYTF. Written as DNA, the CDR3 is TGTGCCAGCAGCTTCCCCCGGACAGGGCCTGGCTACACCTTC. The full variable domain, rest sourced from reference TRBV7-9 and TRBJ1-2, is DTGVSQNPRHKITKRGQNVTFRCDPISEHNRLYWYRQTLGQGPEFLTYFQNEAQLEKSRLLSDRFSAERPKGSFSTLEIQRTEQGDSAMYLCASSFPRTGPGYTFGSGTRLTVV.

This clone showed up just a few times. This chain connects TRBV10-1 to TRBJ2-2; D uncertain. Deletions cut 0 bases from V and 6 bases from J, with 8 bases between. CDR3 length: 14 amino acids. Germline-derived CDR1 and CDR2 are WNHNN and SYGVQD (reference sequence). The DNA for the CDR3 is TGCGCCAGCAGTGAGTCGGTGGATCCCGGGGAGCTGTTTTTT. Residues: CASSESVDPGELFF.

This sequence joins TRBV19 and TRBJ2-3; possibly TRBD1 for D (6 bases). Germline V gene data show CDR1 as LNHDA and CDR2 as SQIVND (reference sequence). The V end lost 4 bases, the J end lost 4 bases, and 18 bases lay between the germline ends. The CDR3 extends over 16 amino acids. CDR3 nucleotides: TGTGCCAGTAGTACACGAACAGGGATGGGTGCAGATACGCAGTATTTT. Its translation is CASSTRTGMGADTQYF.

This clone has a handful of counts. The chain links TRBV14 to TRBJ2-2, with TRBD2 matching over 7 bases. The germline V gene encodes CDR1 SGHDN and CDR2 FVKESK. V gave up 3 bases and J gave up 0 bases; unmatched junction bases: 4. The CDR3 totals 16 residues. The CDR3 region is CASSQGGTANTGELFF. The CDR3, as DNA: TGTGCCAGCAGCCAGGGAGGGACCGCGAACACCGGGGAGCTGTTTTTT. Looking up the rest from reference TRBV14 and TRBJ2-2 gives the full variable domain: EAGVTQFPSHSVIEKGQTVTLRCDPISGHDNLYWYRRVMGKEIKFLLHFVKESKQDESGMPNNRFLAERTGGTYSTLKVQPAELEDSGVYFCASSQGGTANTGELFFGEGSRLTVL.

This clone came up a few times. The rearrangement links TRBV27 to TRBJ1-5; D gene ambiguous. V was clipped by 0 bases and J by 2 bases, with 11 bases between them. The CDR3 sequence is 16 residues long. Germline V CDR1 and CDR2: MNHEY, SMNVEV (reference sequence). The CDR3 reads CASSLSGGNGNQPQHF. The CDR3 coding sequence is TGTGCCAGCAGTTTATCAGGAGGGAATGGCAATCAGCCCCAGCATTTT.